This passage covers 32 T cell receptor beta chains from one sample sequenced in a study of PD-L1 blockade in urothelial cancer. Clones were read by immunoSEQ multiplex PCR, and TCRdb kept only the in-frame ones, dropping some. The repertoire holds fewer than 25,000 clones, with around 88% as singletons. The sequences come from PBMCs, collected around atezolizumab (anti-PD-L1) treatment. The receptors were gathered from a man aged 50 to 60 with urothelial cancer.

As DNA, the CDR3 is TGTGCCAGCTCACCAGGGACTAGTAGCGATGAGCAGTTCTTC. Its translation: CASSPGTSSDEQFF. The rearrangement joins TRBV18 to TRBJ2-1; 8 positions match TRBD2. CDR1 KGHSH and CDR2 LQKENI come from the germline V gene. V dropped 2 bases and J dropped 8; count of bases not matched to a gene: 5. This CDR3 is built from 14 residues.

The chain couples TRBV30 to TRBJ1-2; D not resolved. There are 15 residues in the CDR3. Germline lookup yields CDR1 GTSNPN and CDR2 SVGIG (reference sequence). Deletions cut 2 bases from V and 4 bases from J, with 17 bases between. The CDR3 nucleotides read TGTGCCTGGAGTTCGGAGTGGGCCCGGGGCTATGGCTACACCTTC. Amino acid sequence: CAWSSEWARGYGYTF. The full variable domain, completed using reference TRBV30 and TRBJ1-2, is SQTIHQWPATLVQPVGSPLSLECTVEGTSNPNLYWYRQAAGRGLQLLFYSVGIGQISSEVPQNLSASRPQDRQFILSSKKLLLSDSGFYLCAWSSEWARGYGYTFGSGTRLTVV.

In this sample, this clone turned up a few times. The chain recombines TRBV10-2 with TRBJ1-1; maybe TRBD1 (6 bases). The CDR3 has 13 amino acids. With 7 bases removed from V and 3 bases from J, the gap between germline ends came to 12 bases. CDR1 WSHSY and CDR2 SAAADI come from the germline V gene. Written as DNA, the CDR3 is TGCGCCAGCAACGGGGGGGGCTACACTGAAGCTTTCTTT. It encodes CASNGGGYTEAFF.

The V and J genes are TRBV29-1 and TRBJ1-1; possible D gene TRBD1, 5 bases. The CDR3 runs to 14 residues. V lost 6 bases and J lost 1, with 15 bases in between. Germline V gene data show CDR1 as SQVTM and CDR2 as ANQGSEA. CDR3 amino acids: CSVLRQHSNTEAFF. In DNA, the CDR3 is TGCAGCGTACTACGACAGCATTCGAACACTGAAGCTTTCTTT.

This clone was seen just once. J is TRBJ2-2 and V is TRBV5-6, with 7 bases lining up with TRBD2. This CDR3 has 15 amino acids. Per the germline V gene, CDR1 is SGHDT and CDR2 is YYEEEE. V was pared by 4 bases and J by 4 bases, with 7 bases of the junction left unmatched. In nucleotides, the CDR3 is TGTGCCAGCAGCCTCATCGGCGGGGGCACCGGGGAGCTGTTTTTT. Translation: CASSLIGGGTGELFF.

This chain uses TRBV5-6 with TRBJ2-6; D gene unclear. The germline V gene has CDR1 SGHDT and CDR2 YYEEEE. V was pared by 4 bases and J by 0 bases, with 5 bases between. The CDR3 sequence is 14 residues long. CDR3 in DNA: TGTGCCAGCAGCCAGTACTCTGGGGCCAACGTCCTGACTTTC. Translated, it gives CASSQYSGANVLTF.

The DNA of the CDR3 is TGTGCCAGTAGTATAGTACGCGGAAACTACAATGAGCAGTTCTTC. This gives the protein CASSIVRGNYNEQFF. V is TRBV19 and J is TRBJ2-1; D is undetermined. V dropped 1 base and J dropped 3 bases, with 10 bases sitting between them. Germline CDR1 LNHDA, CDR2 SQIVND (reference sequence). CDR3 size: 15 residues.

This sequence joins TRBV19 and TRBJ2-4, with 10 nucleotides matching TRBD2. The CDR3 loop spans 18 amino acids. After removal of 5 bases from V and 0 bases from J, the junction contained 10 bases not matched to a gene. The germline V gene encodes CDR1 LNHDA and CDR2 SQIVND (reference sequence). In DNA, the CDR3 is TGTGCCAGTAGTGCTAGCGGGAGCGGACTTATAGCCAAAAACATTCAGTACTTC. As protein: CASSASGSGLIAKNIQYF.

V and J are TRBV4-1 and TRBJ1-3; 7 nucleotides line up with TRBD1. This CDR3 has 22 residues. Trimming removed 3 bases from V and 0 bases from J; junction bases left unmatched: 23. Germline V lookup: CDR1 MGHRA, CDR2 YSYEKL. For the CDR3, the DNA is TGCGCCAGCAGCCATAGGGGTCTGACAGGGCCGCGACGGATGAACTCTGGAAACACCATATATTTT. Translating it yields CASSHRGLTGPRRMNSGNTIYF.

V usage is TRBV28 and J usage is TRBJ1-3; perhaps TRBD1 as D (5 bases). Trimming shortened V by 4 bases and J by 3 bases, and 13 bases separated the two germline ends. Germline assignment: CDR1 MDHEN and CDR2 SYDVKM. The CDR3 extends over 15 amino acids. CDR3 sequence reads: CASSSIGDFGNTIYF. CDR3 sequence (DNA): TGTGCCAGCAGTTCTATAGGGGACTTTGGAAACACCATATATTTT.

In its sample, this clone was seen once. The chain combines TRBV6-5 with TRBJ2-7, with D perhaps TRBD1 (6 bases). This CDR3 comprises 15 residues. CDR1 is MNHEY, CDR2 SVGAGI, per germline. V lost 0 bases, J lost 4 bases, and 13 bases lay in between. CDR3 protein: CASSYSTGLLYEQYF. The CDR3 bases are TGTGCCAGCAGTTACTCCACAGGGCTCTTATACGAGCAGTACTTC.

The chain uses TRBV25-1 and TRBJ2-1, with D perhaps matching TRBD1 (5 bases). The CDR3 length is 16 residues. Germline V gene sequence: CDR1 MGHDK, CDR2 SYGVNS. With 6 bases removed from V and 3 bases from J, the gap between germline ends came to 18 bases. The CDR3 reads CASRGRQSPIYNEQFF. CDR3 nucleotides: TGTGCCAGCAGGGGCAGACAGTCACCAATCTACAATGAGCAGTTCTTC.

The J gene is TRBJ2-1, the V gene TRBV7-3; D may be TRBD2 (7 bases). The CDR3 runs to 17 residues. Per germline, CDR1 SGHTA and CDR2 FQGTGA. V gave up 5 bases and J gave up 5 bases, with 22 bases separating them. The DNA for the CDR3 is TGTGCCAGCAGCCGGGGGGCATGGGGCGGGGGCGACAATGAGCAGTTCTTC. Its protein is CASSRGAWGGGDNEQFF. The entire variable domain, with the rest obtained from reference TRBV7-3 and TRBJ2-1, is as follows: GAGVSQTPSNKVTEKGKYVELRCDPISGHTALYWYRQSLGQGPEFLIYFQGTGAADDSGLPNDRFFAVRPEGSVSTLKIQRTERGDSAVYLCASSRGAWGGGDNEQFFGPGTRLTVL.

The chain combines TRBV6-1 with TRBJ2-1, with 10 bases identical to TRBD2. CDR3 length equals 18 residues. Germline CDR1 MNHNS, CDR2 SASEGT. J gave up 1 base and V 3 bases, and 9 bases lay outside the gene matches. The CDR3 DNA follows: TGTGCCAGCAGTGAGGGTAGCGGGAGGTCCCTTTCCTACAATGAGCAGTTCTTC. This codes for CASSEGSGRSLSYNEQFF.

This clone was picked up one time. This chain joins TRBV12-2 and TRBJ1-2; whether TRBD1, the table's D call, matches the DNA was not checked. TRBV12-2 is shown as a pseudogene. CDR3 size: 17 residues. The CDR3 loop reads CASRPSFFTGAPYGYTF. Written as DNA, the CDR3 is TGTGCAAGTCGCCCGTCTTTTTTCACAGGGGCCCCCTATGGCTACACCTTC.

The J gene is TRBJ2-7, the V gene TRBV7-2, with D perhaps TRBD1 (6 bases). Germline assignment: CDR1 SGHTA and CDR2 FQGNSA. The CDR3 loop spans 16 amino acids. Trimming shortened V by 1 base and J by 1 base, and 14 bases separated the two germline ends. The CDR3: CASSLGGQRASYEQYF. CDR3 nucleotide sequence: TGTGCCAGCAGCTTAGGGGGACAAAGGGCGTCCTACGAGCAGTACTTC. The variable domain in full, completed from reference TRBV7-2 and TRBJ2-7, reads GAGVSQSPSNKVTEKGKDVELRCDPISGHTALYWYRQSLGQGLEFLIYFQGNSAPDKSGLPSDRFSAERTGGSVSTLTIQRTQQEDSAVYLCASSLGGQRASYEQYFGPGTRLTVT.

This chain links TRBV10-3 with TRBJ2-1, with 9 bases lining up with TRBD2. The V segment lost 3 bases and the J segment 9 bases; nucleotides outside the gene matches: 9. CDR1 and CDR2 from the germline V gene are ENHRY and SYGVKD. This CDR3 contains 15 residues. CDR3 loop: CAISEGLAGLSEQFF. The CDR3 DNA is TGTGCCATCAGTGAAGGGCTAGCGGGGTTGAGTGAGCAGTTCTTC.

CDR3 DNA sequence: TGTGCCAGCAGTCGACAGGGTGGGTCACACAATGAGCAGTTCTTC. Translating it yields CASSRQGGSHNEQFF. The chain couples TRBV6-4 to TRBJ2-1; TRBD1 matches 7 bases. This CDR3 spans 15 amino acids. V dropped 5 bases and J dropped 5; count of bases not matched to a gene: 9. The germline V gene has CDR1 MRHNA and CDR2 SNTAGT.

This rearrangement joins TRBV11-2 to TRBJ2-5, with 10 bases lining up with TRBD1. Germline values: CDR1 SGHAT, CDR2 FQNNGV. The CDR3 has 14 amino acids. V was clipped by 4 bases and J by 9 bases; unmatched bases: 8. CDR3 sequence (DNA): TGTGCCAGCAGCTGGGACAGGGGAAGAGAAGCCCAGTACTTC. Encoded protein: CASSWDRGREAQYF.

V gene TRBV27 combines with J gene TRBJ2-1; 11 nucleotides align to TRBD1. Germline CDR1 is MNHEY and CDR2 is SMNVEV (reference sequence). The J segment lost 3 bases and the V segment lost 5 bases, leaving 12 bases of the junction unmatched. The CDR3 runs 18 residues. The CDR3, as DNA: TGTGCCAGCAGTCCCGATATCGACGGGACAGGGGGCTACAATGAGCAGTTCTTC. Translating it yields CASSPDIDGTGGYNEQFF.

The J gene is TRBJ2-6, the V gene TRBV27, with 9 bases lining up with TRBD2. The trim removed 3 bases at V and 4 bases at J, leaving 10 bases unmatched. The CDR3 totals 18 residues. Germline assignment: CDR1 MNHEY and CDR2 SMNVEV (reference sequence). CDR3 nucleotides: TGTGCCAGCAGTTTGTATTGGGCGGGGGGGCTCGGGGCCAACGTCCTGACTTTC. It translates to CASSLYWAGGLGANVLTF.

The V call is TRBV5-8, the J call TRBJ2-1, with D possibly being TRBD2 (5 bases). The CDR3 runs 16 residues. CDR1 is SGHTS, CDR2 YDEGEE, per germline. Trimming pared 0 bases from V and 4 bases from J, leaving 14 bases between. This CDR3 reads CASSLAVGIYYNEQFF. The CDR3 nucleotides read TGTGCCAGCAGCTTGGCCGTCGGGATCTATTACAATGAGCAGTTCTTC.

The chain links TRBV13 to TRBJ2-3; 10 nucleotides align to TRBD2. Germline CDR1 and CDR2: PRHDT and FYEKMQ (reference sequence). The CDR3 is 17 residues long. V shed 5 bases and J 2 bases; nucleotides not matched to a gene: 10. The CDR3 is CASSPRLAGLVTDTQYF. In DNA, the CDR3 is TGTGCCAGCAGCCCGCGACTAGCGGGCCTTGTCACAGATACGCAGTATTTT.

J is TRBJ1-1 and V is TRBV5-1; 9 bases fit TRBD1. With V trimmed by 5 bases and J by 5 bases, 7 bases remained unmatched. The CDR3 is 14 amino acids. From germline, CDR1 is SGHRS and CDR2 YFSETQ. CDR3 region: CASRGQGSGTEAFF. The CDR3 DNA reads TGCGCCAGCAGGGGACAGGGTTCGGGGACTGAAGCTTTCTTT.

The chain carries TRBV10-3 and TRBJ2-3; 9 bases line up with TRBD2. The germline V gene encodes CDR1 ENHRY and CDR2 SYGVKD. V was pared by 5 bases and J by 6 bases, with 9 bases of the junction left unmatched. CDR3 length: 15 residues. The CDR3 bases are TGTGCCATCAGTCGTAGCGGGGGCCCCTCGGATACGCAGTATTTT. This gives the protein CAISRSGGPSDTQYF.

The chain employs TRBV18 and TRBJ1-3; D remains ambiguous. Between the trimmed V and J ends, which lost 5 bases and 4 bases, there was a span of 6 bases. Germline V gene lookup returns CDR1 KGHSH and CDR2 LQKENI. This CDR3 spans 12 amino acids. The CDR3 DNA follows: TGTGCCAGCTCAACATCCGGAAACACCATATATTTT. This translates into CASSTSGNTIYF.

V usage is TRBV7-8 and J usage is TRBJ1-2; 7 bases are a match to TRBD1. V was pared by 0 bases and J by 2 bases, with 0 bases of the junction left unmatched. CDR3 length equals 14 residues. Germline values: CDR1 SGHVS, CDR2 FQNEAQ. This CDR3 is CASSLAGQNYGYTF. The CDR3 DNA reads as TGTGCCAGCAGCTTAGCGGGACAGAACTATGGCTACACCTTC.

About this clone: Within the sample, other DNA sequences also encode this same CDR3. The rearrangement joins TRBV11-2 to TRBJ2-3, with a tentative D call TRBD2 (7 bases). This CDR3 comprises 15 residues. Trimming pared 0 bases from V and 4 bases from J, leaving 11 bases between. CDR1 and CDR2 (germline): SGHAT, FQNNGV. The CDR3 loop reads CASSLEGAGADTQYF. DNA for the CDR3: TGTGCCAGCAGCTTAGAGGGGGCGGGGGCAGATACGCAGTATTTT.

V usage is TRBV14 and J usage is TRBJ1-1; possibly TRBD1 for D (6 bases). The CDR3 runs to 14 residues. Trimming left V 0 bases short and J 5 bases short, with 10 bases between. Germline lookup yields CDR1 SGHDN and CDR2 FVKESK. CDR3 nucleotides: TGTGCCAGCAGCCAAGAAGGGGGAAGGACTGAAGCTTTCTTT. Protein sequence: CASSQEGGRTEAFF.

The V call is TRBV5-1, the J call TRBJ2-7, with 7 bases identical to TRBD1. Germline V CDR1 and CDR2: SGHRS, YFSETQ. Germline trimming cut 4 bases from V and 2 bases from J; bases unmatched to any gene: 6. There are 14 residues in the CDR3. CDR3 nucleotide sequence: TGCGCCAGCAGCGTCCGACAGGGCCCCTACGAGCAGTACTTC. Protein: CASSVRQGPYEQYF.

The chain has TRBV6-1 and TRBJ1-1, with D tentatively TRBD1 (5 bases). Trimming left V 7 bases short and J 8 bases short, with 11 bases between. The CDR3 is 11 amino acids. CDR1 MNHNS and CDR2 SASEGT come from the germline V gene. The CDR3, as DNA: TGTGCCAGCACCCGCTCAGGGGAAGCTTTCTTT. Protein product: CASTRSGEAFF.

The chain has TRBV27 and TRBJ2-3; D is possibly TRBD2 (5 bases). V lost 6 bases to trimming and J lost 2 bases, with 12 bases between them. Germline values: CDR1 MNHEY, CDR2 SMNVEV (reference sequence). The CDR3 consists of 14 residues. This chain's CDR3 is CASSPRRSTDTQYF. DNA for the CDR3: TGTGCCAGCAGCCCAAGGAGGTCCACAGATACGCAGTATTTT.